A selection of T cell receptor beta chains follows, all from one sample in a study of graft-versus-host responses after intestinal transplantation. The repertoire was sequenced with immunoSEQ multiplex PCR; TCRdb's copy has only in-frame clones and lacks some. This table holds about 130,000 clones, 85% to 95% found once. Their antigen targets remain unknown. The material was unstimulated CD4+ T cells sorted from spleen or lymph node cells, obtained before intestinal transplant. These receptors came from a human donor who received an intestinal transplant. CDR3s leave out the opening cysteine and the closing phenylalanine or tryptophan. Fields, in order: V gene, J gene, CDR3 protein.

v_call: TRBV11-2; j_call: TRBJ2-7; cdr3_aa: ASSLGRRRYTYEQY
v_call: TRBV11-1; j_call: TRBJ2-3; cdr3_aa: ASSSDTVKQY
v_call: TRBV6-1; j_call: TRBJ2-7; cdr3_aa: ASSYYVSYEQY
v_call: TRBV10-3; j_call: TRBJ2-5; cdr3_aa: AISERSGQETQY
v_call: TRBV6-1; j_call: TRBJ1-4; cdr3_aa: ASSDSRGQANEKLF
v_call: TRBV2; j_call: TRBJ2-3; cdr3_aa: ASMGRTSTDTQY
v_call: TRBV30; j_call: TRBJ1-4; cdr3_aa: AWGGQTSNEKLF
v_call: TRBV6-6; j_call: TRBJ1-1; cdr3_aa: ASSYRDVGLEAF
v_call: TRBV6-1; j_call: TRBJ2-7; cdr3_aa: ASSEVSIEQY
v_call: TRBV6-1; j_call: TRBJ1-5; cdr3_aa: ASSEGDRGNQPQH
v_call: TRBV5-1; j_call: TRBJ2-7; cdr3_aa: ASTPTSGSYEQY
v_call: TRBV18; j_call: TRBJ2-2; cdr3_aa: ASSPSLDRGRLAGYTGELF
v_call: TRBV9; j_call: TRBJ1-5; cdr3_aa: ASSVGWDQPQH
v_call: TRBV29-1; j_call: TRBJ1-4; cdr3_aa: SVELGGQEEKLF
v_call: TRBV5-1; j_call: TRBJ2-3; cdr3_aa: ASSRTSGLTDTQY
v_call: TRBV4-1; j_call: TRBJ2-1; cdr3_aa: ASSQPTTGGMF
v_call: TRBV28; j_call: TRBJ2-7; cdr3_aa: ASSSSNGGQGSYEQY
v_call: TRBV11-1; j_call: TRBJ1-1; cdr3_aa: ASSLEGGRNTEAF
v_call: TRBV27; j_call: TRBJ1-3; cdr3_aa: ASSRIDGNTIY
v_call: TRBV6-5; j_call: TRBJ1-5; cdr3_aa: ASSPRQGGQPQH
v_call: TRBV11-2; j_call: TRBJ2-1; cdr3_aa: ASSAGLAIHEQF
v_call: TRBV10-3; j_call: TRBJ2-5; cdr3_aa: ATSFSPGETQY
v_call: TRBV28; j_call: TRBJ2-5; cdr3_aa: ASSRGQGPGGYETQY
v_call: TRBV30; j_call: TRBJ1-2; cdr3_aa: AWSPNRQGNGYT
v_call: TRBV2; j_call: TRBJ2-3; cdr3_aa: ASSAPVGQGAFWRSYSTDTQY
v_call: TRBV9; j_call: TRBJ2-3; cdr3_aa: ASSVDTDTQY
v_call: TRBV27; j_call: TRBJ1-5; cdr3_aa: ASSLTVGNQPQH
v_call: TRBV5-1; j_call: TRBJ1-1; cdr3_aa: ASSLWGQGMVTEAF
v_call: TRBV28; j_call: TRBJ2-7; cdr3_aa: ASRLESGLAGGRRAEQY
v_call: TRBV9; j_call: TRBJ2-2; cdr3_aa: ASSKAQGANTGELF
v_call: TRBV6-1; j_call: TRBJ2-5; cdr3_aa: ASSEQRGGQETQY
v_call: TRBV7-9; j_call: TRBJ2-6; cdr3_aa: ASSLGRGTGGSGANVLT
v_call: TRBV7-9; j_call: TRBJ1-5; cdr3_aa: ASSLGWAGGQPQH
v_call: TRBV4-2; j_call: TRBJ2-7; cdr3_aa: ASSQEGPYEQY
v_call: TRBV27; j_call: TRBJ2-7; cdr3_aa: ASSPSPSVPGGEQY
v_call: TRBV15; j_call: TRBJ1-5; cdr3_aa: ATSRDQVSNQPQH
v_call: TRBV28; j_call: TRBJ2-4; cdr3_aa: ASRGGRVGLLAKNIQY
v_call: TRBV7-9; j_call: TRBJ1-1; cdr3_aa: ASSLAIGRVTEAF
v_call: TRBV7-8; j_call: TRBJ2-3; cdr3_aa: ASSSPWLAGGGIPTDTQY
v_call: TRBV28; j_call: TRBJ1-5; cdr3_aa: ASKSGAGNQPQH
v_call: TRBV6-6; j_call: TRBJ2-7; cdr3_aa: ASSYSGRAYEQY
v_call: TRBV7-2; j_call: TRBJ2-5; cdr3_aa: ASSFQQGTQY
v_call: TRBV7-9; j_call: TRBJ2-5; cdr3_aa: ASSLQHTQETQY
v_call: TRBV28; j_call: TRBJ1-4; cdr3_aa: ASSKTENEKLF
v_call: TRBV10-3; j_call: TRBJ1-2; cdr3_aa: AITRGQGYGYT
v_call: TRBV6-1; j_call: TRBJ2-1; cdr3_aa: ASSELTSGHNEQF
v_call: TRBV2; j_call: TRBJ2-2; cdr3_aa: ASSRISRGELF
v_call: TRBV18; j_call: TRBJ2-3; cdr3_aa: ASSPAGRTDTQY
v_call: TRBV7-2; j_call: TRBJ2-4; cdr3_aa: ASSPRTLRLIAKNIQY
v_call: TRBV6-1; j_call: TRBJ1-2; cdr3_aa: ASTAGGVGYT
v_call: TRBV28; j_call: TRBJ2-7; cdr3_aa: ASSPSGGRGEQY
v_call: TRBV10-3; j_call: TRBJ2-1; cdr3_aa: AISESTINEQF
v_call: TRBV7-2; j_call: TRBJ2-7; cdr3_aa: ASSISHGHLYEQY
v_call: TRBV19; j_call: TRBJ2-5; cdr3_aa: ASSIRAGDRETQY
v_call: TRBV19; j_call: TRBJ1-1; cdr3_aa: ASSISTGLEAF
v_call: TRBV5-8; j_call: TRBJ1-1; cdr3_aa: ASSLARLKNTEAF
v_call: TRBV19; j_call: TRBJ1-5; cdr3_aa: ASSMQGSQPQH
v_call: TRBV6-1; j_call: TRBJ2-2; cdr3_aa: ASSERSSGLTGELF
v_call: TRBV7-7; j_call: TRBJ2-5; cdr3_aa: ASSSYLRPQETQY